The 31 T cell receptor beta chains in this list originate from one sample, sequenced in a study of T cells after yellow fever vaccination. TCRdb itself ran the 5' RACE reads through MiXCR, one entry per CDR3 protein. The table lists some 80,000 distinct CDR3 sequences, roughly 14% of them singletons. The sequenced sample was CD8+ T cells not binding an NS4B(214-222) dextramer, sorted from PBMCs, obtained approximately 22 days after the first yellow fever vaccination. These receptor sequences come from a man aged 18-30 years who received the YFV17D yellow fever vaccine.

This CDR3 reads CASSLEQGSAEAFF. The CDR3 DNA reads TGTGCCAGCAGCTTGGAACAGGGGAGCGCTGAAGCTTTCTTT. The V call is TRBV7-6, the J call TRBJ1-1; 7 bases are shared with TRBD1. Per germline, CDR1 SGHVS and CDR2 FNYEAQ. CDR3 length: 14 residues. V lost 3 bases, J lost 6 bases, and 7 bases stayed unmatched. The whole variable domain, remainder taken from reference TRBV7-6 and TRBJ1-1, is GAGVSQSPRYKVTKRGQDVALRCDPISGHVSLYWYRQALGQGPEFLTYFNYEAQQDKSGLPNDRFSAERPEGSISTLTIQRTEQRDSAMYRCASSLEQGSAEAFFGQGTRLTVV.

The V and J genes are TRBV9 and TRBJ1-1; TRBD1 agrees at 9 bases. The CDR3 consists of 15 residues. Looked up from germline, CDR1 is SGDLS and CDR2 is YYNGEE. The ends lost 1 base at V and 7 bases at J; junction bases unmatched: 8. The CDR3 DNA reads TGTGCCAGCAGCGTAAGGGGGGACAGGGCCGTTGAAGCTTTCTTT. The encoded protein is CASSVRGDRAVEAFF.

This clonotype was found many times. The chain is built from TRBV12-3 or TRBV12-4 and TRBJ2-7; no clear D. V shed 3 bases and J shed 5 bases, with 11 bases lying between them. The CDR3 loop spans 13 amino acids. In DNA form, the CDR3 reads TGTGCCAGCAGTTTGGCAGGATCCGACGAGCAGTACGTC. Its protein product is CASSLAGSDEQYV.

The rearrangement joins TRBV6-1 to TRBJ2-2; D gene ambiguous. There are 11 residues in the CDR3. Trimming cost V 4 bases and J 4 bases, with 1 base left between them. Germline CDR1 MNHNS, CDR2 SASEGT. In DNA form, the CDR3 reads TGTGCCAGCAGTGGCACCGGGGAGCTGTTTTTT. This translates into CASSGTGELFF.

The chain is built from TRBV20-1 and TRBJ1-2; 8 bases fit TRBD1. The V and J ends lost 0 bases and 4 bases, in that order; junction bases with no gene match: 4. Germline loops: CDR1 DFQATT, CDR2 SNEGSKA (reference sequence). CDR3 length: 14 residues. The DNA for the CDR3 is TGCAGTGCTAGAGAGAACAGGGGGATCTATGGCTACACCTTC. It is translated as CSARENRGIYGYTF.

As DNA, the CDR3 is TGCGCCAGCAGTCCGTGGCTAACCGGGGAGCTGTTTTTT. It specifies CASSPWLTGELFF. This chain joins TRBV23-1 and TRBJ2-2; D not certain. TRBV23-1 has ORF status, its function being uncertain. Trimming left V 4 bases short and J 5 bases short, with 8 bases between. CDR3 size: 13 residues.

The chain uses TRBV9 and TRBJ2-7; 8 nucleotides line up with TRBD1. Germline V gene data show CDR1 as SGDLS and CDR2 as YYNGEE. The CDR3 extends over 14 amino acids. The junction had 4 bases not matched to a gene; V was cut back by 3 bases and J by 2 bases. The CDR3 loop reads CASSEGTGAYEQYF. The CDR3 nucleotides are TGTGCCAGCAGCGAGGGGACAGGAGCCTACGAGCAGTACTTC.

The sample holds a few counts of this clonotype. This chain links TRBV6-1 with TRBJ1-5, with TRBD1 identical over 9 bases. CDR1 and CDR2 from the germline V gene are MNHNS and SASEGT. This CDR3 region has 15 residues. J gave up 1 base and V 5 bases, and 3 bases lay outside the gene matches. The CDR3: CASSIGQGSNQPQHF. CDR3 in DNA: TGTGCCAGCAGTATCGGACAGGGGAGCAATCAGCCCCAGCATTTT.

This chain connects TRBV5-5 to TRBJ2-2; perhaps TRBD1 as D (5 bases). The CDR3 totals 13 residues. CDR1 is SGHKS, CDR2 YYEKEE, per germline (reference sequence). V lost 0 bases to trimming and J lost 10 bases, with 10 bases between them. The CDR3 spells CASSLVRQMELFF. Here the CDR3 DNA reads TGTGCCAGCAGCTTGGTTAGACAGATGGAGCTGTTTTTT.

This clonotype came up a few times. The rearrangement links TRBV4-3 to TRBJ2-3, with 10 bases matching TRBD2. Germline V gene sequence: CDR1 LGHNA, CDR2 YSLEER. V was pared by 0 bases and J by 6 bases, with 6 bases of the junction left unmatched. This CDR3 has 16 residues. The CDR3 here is CASSQDLSGGDDTQYF. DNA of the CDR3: TGCGCCAGCAGCCAAGATCTGAGCGGGGGGGACGATACGCAGTATTTT.

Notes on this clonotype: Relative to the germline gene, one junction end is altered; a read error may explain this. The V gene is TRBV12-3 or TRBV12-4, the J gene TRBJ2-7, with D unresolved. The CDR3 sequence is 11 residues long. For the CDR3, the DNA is TGTGCCAGCAGTTTCAGATACGAGCACTACTTC. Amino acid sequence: CASSFRYEHYF.

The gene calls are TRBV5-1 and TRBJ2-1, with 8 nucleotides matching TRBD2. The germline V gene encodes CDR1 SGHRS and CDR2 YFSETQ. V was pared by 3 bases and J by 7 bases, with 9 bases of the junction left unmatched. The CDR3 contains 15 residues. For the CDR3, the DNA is TGCGCCAGCAGCTACGAGCGGGGGCCCAATAATGAGCAGTTCTTC. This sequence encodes CASSYERGPNNEQFF. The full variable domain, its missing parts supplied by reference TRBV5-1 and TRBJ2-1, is KAGVTQTPRYLIKTRGQQVTLSCSPISGHRSVSWYQQTPGQGLQFLFEYFSETQRNKGNFPGRFSGRQFSNSRSEMNVSTLELGDSALYLCASSYERGPNNEQFFGPGTRLTVL.

The CDR3 coding sequence is TGTGCCAGCAGCTTAGTTGGCGAAGACAATGAGCAGTTCTTC. Translated, it gives CASSLVGEDNEQFF. The chain recombines TRBV7-2 with TRBJ2-1; D is uncertain. The germline CDR1 and CDR2 sequences are SGHTA and FQGNSA. The CDR3 spans 14 residues. With 1 base removed from V and 5 bases from J, the gap between germline ends came to 9 bases.

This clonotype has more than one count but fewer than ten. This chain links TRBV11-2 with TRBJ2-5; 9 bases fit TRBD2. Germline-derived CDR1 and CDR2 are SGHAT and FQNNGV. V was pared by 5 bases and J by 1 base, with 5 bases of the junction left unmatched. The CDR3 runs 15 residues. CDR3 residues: CASSPLAGVQETQYF. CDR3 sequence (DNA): TGTGCCAGCAGCCCTTTAGCGGGGGTCCAAGAGACCCAGTACTTC.

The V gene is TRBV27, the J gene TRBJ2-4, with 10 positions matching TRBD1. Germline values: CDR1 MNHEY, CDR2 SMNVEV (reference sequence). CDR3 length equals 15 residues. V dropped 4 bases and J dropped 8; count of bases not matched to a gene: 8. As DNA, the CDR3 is TGTGCCAGCAGTTCGCCGGGACAGGGGTTAGACATTCAGTACTTC. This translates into CASSSPGQGLDIQYF.

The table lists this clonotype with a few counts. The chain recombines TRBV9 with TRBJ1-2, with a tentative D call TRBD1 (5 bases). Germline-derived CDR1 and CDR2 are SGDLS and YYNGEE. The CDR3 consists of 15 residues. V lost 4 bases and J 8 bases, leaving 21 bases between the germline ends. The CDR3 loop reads CASSSRDAGFYGYTF. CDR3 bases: TGTGCCAGCAGCTCCCGGGACGCCGGCTTCTACGGCTACACCTTC.

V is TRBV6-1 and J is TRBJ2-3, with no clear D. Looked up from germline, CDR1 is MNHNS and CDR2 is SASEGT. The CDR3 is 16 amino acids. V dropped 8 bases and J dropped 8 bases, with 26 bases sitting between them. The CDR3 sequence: CASGFGFDEAVGTQYF. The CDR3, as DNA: TGTGCCAGCGGATTCGGCTTCGACGAGGCCGTGGGTACGCAGTATTTT.

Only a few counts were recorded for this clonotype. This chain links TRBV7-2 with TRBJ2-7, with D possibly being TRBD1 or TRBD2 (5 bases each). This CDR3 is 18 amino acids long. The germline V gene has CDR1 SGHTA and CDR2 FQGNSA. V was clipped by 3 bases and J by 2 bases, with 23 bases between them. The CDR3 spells CASSFSAFIEGIAYEQYF. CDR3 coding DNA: TGTGCCAGCAGCTTTAGCGCCTTTATAGAGGGGATAGCCTACGAGCAGTACTTC.

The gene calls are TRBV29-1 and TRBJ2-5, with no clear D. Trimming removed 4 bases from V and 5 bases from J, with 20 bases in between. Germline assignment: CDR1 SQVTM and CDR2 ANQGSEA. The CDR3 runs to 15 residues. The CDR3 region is CSVGATGKVAETQYF. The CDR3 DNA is TGCAGCGTTGGGGCTACTGGTAAAGTTGCGGAGACCCAGTACTTC.

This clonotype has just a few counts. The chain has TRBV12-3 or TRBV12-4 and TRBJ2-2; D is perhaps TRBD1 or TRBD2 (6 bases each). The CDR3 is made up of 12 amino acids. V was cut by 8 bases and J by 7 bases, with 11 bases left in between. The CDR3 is CASRRGNGELFF. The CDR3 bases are TGTGCCAGCCGGAGGGGGAACGGGGAGCTGTTTTTT.

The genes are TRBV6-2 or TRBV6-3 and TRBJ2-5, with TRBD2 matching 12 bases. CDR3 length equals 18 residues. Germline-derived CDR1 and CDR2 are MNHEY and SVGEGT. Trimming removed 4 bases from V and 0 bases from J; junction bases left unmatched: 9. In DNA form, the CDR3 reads TGTGCCAGCAGTTCGCTACTAGCGGGGGGTCCGTACCAAGAGACCCAGTACTTC. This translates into CASSSLLAGGPYQETQYF.

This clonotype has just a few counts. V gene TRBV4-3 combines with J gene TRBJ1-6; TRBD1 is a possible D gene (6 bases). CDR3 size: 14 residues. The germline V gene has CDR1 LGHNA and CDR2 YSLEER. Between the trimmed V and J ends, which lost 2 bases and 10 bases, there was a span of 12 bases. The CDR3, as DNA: TGCGCCAGCAGCCAATACGGACAGTCCTCACCCCTCCACTTT. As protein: CASSQYGQSSPLHF.

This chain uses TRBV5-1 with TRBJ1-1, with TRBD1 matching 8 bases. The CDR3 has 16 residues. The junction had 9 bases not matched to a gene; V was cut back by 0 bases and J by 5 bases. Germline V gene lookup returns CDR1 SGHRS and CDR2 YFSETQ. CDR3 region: CASSLVGQGFETEAFF. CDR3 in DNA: TGCGCCAGCAGCTTGGTCGGACAGGGATTTGAGACTGAAGCTTTCTTT.

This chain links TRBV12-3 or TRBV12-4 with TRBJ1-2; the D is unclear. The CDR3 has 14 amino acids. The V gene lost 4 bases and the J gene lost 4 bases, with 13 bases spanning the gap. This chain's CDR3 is CASSSYGVTYGYTF. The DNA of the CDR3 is TGTGCCAGCAGTTCCTACGGCGTTACCTATGGCTACACCTTC.

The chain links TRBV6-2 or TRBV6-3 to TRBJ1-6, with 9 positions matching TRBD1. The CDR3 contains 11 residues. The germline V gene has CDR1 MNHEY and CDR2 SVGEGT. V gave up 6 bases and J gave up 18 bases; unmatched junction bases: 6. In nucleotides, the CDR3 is TGTGCCAGCAGCCCCGGGACAGGGCCCCACTTT. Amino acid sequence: CASSPGTGPHF.

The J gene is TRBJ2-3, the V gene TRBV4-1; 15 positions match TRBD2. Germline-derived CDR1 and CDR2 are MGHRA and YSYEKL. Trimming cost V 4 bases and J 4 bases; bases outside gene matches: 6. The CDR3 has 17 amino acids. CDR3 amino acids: CASSLRTSGGDADTQYF. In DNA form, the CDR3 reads TGCGCCAGCAGCCTCCGGACTAGCGGGGGGGACGCAGATACGCAGTATTTT.

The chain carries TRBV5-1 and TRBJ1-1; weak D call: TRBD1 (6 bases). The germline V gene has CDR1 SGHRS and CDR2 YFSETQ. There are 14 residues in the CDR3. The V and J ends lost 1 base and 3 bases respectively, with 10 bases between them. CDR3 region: CASSLRGGDTEAFF. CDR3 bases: TGCGCCAGCAGCTTGAGAGGGGGGGACACTGAAGCTTTCTTT.

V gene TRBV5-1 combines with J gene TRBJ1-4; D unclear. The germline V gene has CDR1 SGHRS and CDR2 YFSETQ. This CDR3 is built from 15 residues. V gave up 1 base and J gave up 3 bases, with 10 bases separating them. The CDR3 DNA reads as TGCGCCAGCAGCTTGATGTCCCGGCCTAATGAAAAACTGTTTTTT. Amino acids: CASSLMSRPNEKLFF.

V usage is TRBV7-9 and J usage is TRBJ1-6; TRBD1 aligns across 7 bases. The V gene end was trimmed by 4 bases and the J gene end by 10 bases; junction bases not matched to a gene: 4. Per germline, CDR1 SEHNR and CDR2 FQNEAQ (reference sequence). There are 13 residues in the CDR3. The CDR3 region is CASSYRGGSPLHF. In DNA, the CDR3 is TGTGCCAGCAGCTACAGGGGAGGGTCACCCCTCCACTTT.

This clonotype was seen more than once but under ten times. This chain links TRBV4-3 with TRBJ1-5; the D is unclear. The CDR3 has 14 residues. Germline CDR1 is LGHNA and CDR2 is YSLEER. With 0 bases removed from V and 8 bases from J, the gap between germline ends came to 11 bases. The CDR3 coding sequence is TGCGCCAGCAGCCAAGATCAGGAGGGAAAGCCCCAGCATTTT. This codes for CASSQDQEGKPQHF.

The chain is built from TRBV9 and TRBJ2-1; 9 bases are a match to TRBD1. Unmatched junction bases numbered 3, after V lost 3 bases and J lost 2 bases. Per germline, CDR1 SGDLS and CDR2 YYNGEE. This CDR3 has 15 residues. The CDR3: CASSEQGAAYNEQFF. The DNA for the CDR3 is TGTGCCAGCAGCGAACAGGGGGCTGCCTACAATGAGCAGTTCTTC.